The clone carrying this T cell receptor (beta chain) has just a few counts. Its antigen remains unknown. The data belong to a study of CD8 T cells in ankylosing spondylitis. Findings and limits, study-wide: Certain motif variants had earlier been reported in reactive arthritis synovial fluid and blood. CD8+ cells made up the disease-linked clones, which were relatively rare in peripheral blood.

MiXCR, applied by TCRdb to the 5' RACE reads, yields one record per CDR3 protein. Seen here are a few hundred thousand distinct CDR3 sequences, about 20% observed once, and the top ten hold roughly 8%. Input material: blood, either unsorted or a sorted T cell fraction (not recorded which). The sequence was obtained from a male donor with ankylosing spondylitis or in good health (not recorded which).

CDR3 in DNA: TGCGCCAGCAGCCCCCTAGCGGGAACAGCAGATACGCAGTATTTT. As protein: CASSPLAGTADTQYF. The V and J genes are TRBV4-1 and TRBJ2-3; TRBD2 matches at 9 bases. Trimming removed 4 bases from V and 4 bases from J; junction bases left unmatched: 6. CDR3 length equals 15 residues. Germline V lookup: CDR1 MGHRA, CDR2 YSYEKL.